Given below is one T cell receptor beta chain in context. The antigen remains undetermined. This specimen belongs to a study of T-cell memory formation after mild COVID-19. Turning to the study itself: Largely, the TCR clusters proved donor specific.

Whole-study findings and limits: For contracting clones, CD4+ ones sat mainly in CM and EM, CD8+ in EMRA. Pre-infection memory contained some responding clones, which suggested that cross-reactive memory had joined.

Looked up from germline, CDR1 is SGHRS and CDR2 is YFSETQ. The CDR3 is 15 residues long. V was clipped by 0 bases and J by 1 base, with 7 bases between them. The authors produced TCR alpha and TCR beta cDNA libraries with sample barcodes and UMIs by 5'RACE using constant-segment primers. In TCRdb, the 5' RACE reads were re-called with MiXCR into one record per CDR3 protein. The data show approximately 210,000 distinct CDR3 sequences, 27% seen once. The source material was PBMCs or a T cell subset sorted from them (not recorded which). This chain connects TRBV5-1 to TRBJ2-2; D is ambiguous. This TCR derives from an adult woman who had mild COVID-19 (a few samples of this study predate the infection). Cell type and time point are not known. CDR3 nucleotide sequence: TGCGCCAGCAGCTTGGGGAGTGGGAACACCGGGGAGCTGTTTTTT. It encodes CASSLGSGNTGELFF.